Given below is one T cell receptor (beta chain) in context. TCRdb keeps only in-frame clones here, not all; method: immunoSEQ multiplex PCR. The table records some 110,000 clones, around 80% of them present only once. These data originate in a study of blood T cell repertoires in COVID-19. This clonotype was sampled from an elderly woman with acute or convalescent COVID-19. Sequenced input: peripheral blood.

The CDR3 loop reads CASSPGTGYEQYF. The CDR3 DNA follows: TGTGCCAGCTCACCAGGGACAGGGTACGAGCAGTACTTC. The genes are TRBV18 and TRBJ2-7; 9 bases are shared with TRBD1. The CDR3 sequence is 13 residues long. The J segment lost 4 bases and the V segment lost 2 bases, leaving 0 bases of the junction unmatched. CDR1 is KGHSH, CDR2 LQKENI, per germline.